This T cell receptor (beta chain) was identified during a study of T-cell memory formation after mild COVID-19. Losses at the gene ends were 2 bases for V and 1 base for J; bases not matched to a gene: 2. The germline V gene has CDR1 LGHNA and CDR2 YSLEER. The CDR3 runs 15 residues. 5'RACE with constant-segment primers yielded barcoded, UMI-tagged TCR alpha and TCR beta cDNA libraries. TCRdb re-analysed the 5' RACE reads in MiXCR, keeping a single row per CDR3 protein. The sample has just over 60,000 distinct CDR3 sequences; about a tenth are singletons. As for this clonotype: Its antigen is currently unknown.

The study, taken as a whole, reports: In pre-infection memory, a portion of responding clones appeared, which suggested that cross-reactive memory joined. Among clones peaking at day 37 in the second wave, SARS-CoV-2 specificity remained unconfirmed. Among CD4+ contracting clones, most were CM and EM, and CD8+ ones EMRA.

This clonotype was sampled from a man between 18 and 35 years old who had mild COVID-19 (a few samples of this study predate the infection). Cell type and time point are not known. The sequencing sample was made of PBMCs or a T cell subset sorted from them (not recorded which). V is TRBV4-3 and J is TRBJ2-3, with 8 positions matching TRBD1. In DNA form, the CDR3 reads TGCGCCAGCAGCCAACAGGGGGCTGGCACAGATACGCAGTATTTT. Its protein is CASSQQGAGTDTQYF.